These 2 T cell receptor beta chains were sequenced from one sample in a study of cytomegalovirus exposure and HLA in healthy donors. Libraries were prepared by immunoSEQ multiplex PCR; TCRdb keeps only in-frame clonotypes and omits some of them. The sample gives about 88,000 clones, roughly 84% of which show up once; about 12% is in the top ten. Sequencing input: PBMCs. These receptors were taken from a woman between 18 and 30 years old in good health and CMV-seropositive.

This clone was recorded once. This chain connects TRBV27 to TRBJ1-4; 8 bases line up with TRBD1. Germline assignment: CDR1 MNHEY and CDR2 SMNVEV (reference sequence). V shed 5 bases and J 0 bases; nucleotides not matched to a gene: 11. This CDR3 spans 18 amino acids. The CDR3 DNA is TGTGCCAGCAGTCCCCGTTGGGACAGGATTTCAACTAATGAAAAACTGTTTTTT. It is translated as CASSPRWDRISTNEKLFF.

V is TRBV7-2 and J is TRBJ2-1; TRBD2 matches at 10 bases. Germline V lookup: CDR1 SGHTA, CDR2 FQGNSA. The CDR3 length is 16 residues. V shed 4 bases and J 4 bases; nucleotides not matched to a gene: 7. The CDR3 nucleotides read TGTGCCAGCAGCTCCGCCGGGACTAGCGTATACAATGAGCAGTTCTTC. Translated: CASSSAGTSVYNEQFF.